This TCR beta chain was retrieved from a study of blood T cell repertoires in COVID-19. V lost 5 bases to trimming and J lost 5 bases, with 15 bases between them. Germline assignment: CDR1 SGHNT and CDR2 YENEEA. The CDR3 contains 14 residues. The table came from immunoSEQ multiplex PCR; TCRdb's copy has only in-frame clones and leaves some out. The sample lists about 160,000 clones; roughly four fifths were seen once. Sequencing input: peripheral blood. The TCR was taken from a man aged 60 to 75 with active or convalescent COVID-19. The V gene is TRBV11-3, the J gene TRBJ2-5; TRBD1 is a possible D gene (5 bases). The CDR3 loop is CASSADSATETQYF. The CDR3 DNA reads TGTGCCAGCAGCGCCGACAGTGCGACGGAGACCCAGTACTTC.